This record concerns one TCR beta chain sequence. Its antigen is currently not known. Per-nucleotide qualities are absent, and no much larger clonotype sits a single base away. In the paper's terms, the time point label means: baseline before first vaccination. The vaccinee samples were drawn from two UK trials, COV001 and COV002, one of which was a single-blind randomized controlled phase 2/3 trial testing AZD1222 (ChAdOx1 nCoV-19) in healthy adults. Trial participant PBMC samples were collected at day 0 and day 28 after the second dose for TCRbeta chain sequencing. The CDR3 regions of human TCRbeta chains were analyzed by immunosequencing. The paper's data handling went like this. TCRs in the repertoires were matched against a reference library of SARS-CoV-2-specific TCRs that had been generated with the MIRA antigen-specificity platform. Breadth meant the fraction of unique TCRs that were SARS-CoV-2-associated, whereas depth meant the fraction of total T cells that were SARS-CoV-2-associated. Each spike-specific TCR was assigned to its reactive spike region and to a CD4 or CD8 class using the MIRA data. Log10-transformed breadth and depth values were compared by one-way ANOVA with Sidak's multiple comparisons tests. Drawn from immuneACCESS, this table holds only the in-frame rearrangements with V and J called that TCRdb kept. Clones are partly lost; checked studies trace under half to an unresolved V gene and leave the rest unexplained. V and J calls and clone size are as listed in that table; D and trimming were resolved from the DNA. The sample table holds 90,000 to 120,000 clones, of which under 95% were seen once. The ten largest clones add up to 20% to 25% of the sample.

The entry originates in a study of T cell responses to AZD1222 COVID-19 vaccine (dated by TCRdb to the early 2020s). At the level of the whole study: AZD1222 recipients given second doses at about 4 weeks or at about 12 weeks were pooled, since spike-specific TCR depth and breadth were not found to differ between the two schedules. A total of 233 trial participants underwent TCR sequencing, of whom approximately 210 received two doses of AZD1222 and roughly 25 received two doses of the MenACWY control vaccine. Trial participants were enrolled by age into subgroups of 18-55, 56-69 and 70-plus years, and about 150, 27 and 61 TCR-sequenced participants, respectively, were included in these subgroups.

The CDR3 starts with the cysteine, ends with the phenylalanine, and has 13 residues. Only CDR3 DNA remains: 39 bases, in frame from the first base. The V end loses 9 bases and the J end loses 0 bases, and a stretch of 11 bases separates them. The research as a whole found: Reportedly, close to half of the unique spike-specific TCRs recognized epitopes lying outside the regions that are mutated in the B.1.351 and B.1.1.7 variants. The whole spike protein was spanned by vaccine-associated CD4 TCRs, and dominant responses were seen in regions 160-218 and 743-854. Most participants were white British and females outnumbered males, and the authors suggested that clonal diversity may have been underestimated. Conclusions about previously exposed vaccinees are limited, since just six or seven AZD1222 recipients were seropositive for SARS-CoV-2 at baseline. No day 14 peak-response samples were available, so repertoires were characterized only after the peak T cell response. The 56-69-year group was small, and its depth increase did not reach significance, likely because of low power. Spike-specific TCR breadth and depth rose significantly after two AZD1222 doses compared with day 0 and with MenACWY recipients.

The sequences come from peripheral blood, collected on day 0 of AZD1222 vaccination. The TCR comes from an adult in good health. The sequence joins TRBV23-1 to TRBJ1-1, with TRBD1 as a weak D call on 5 bases. TRBV23-1 is noted as an ORF with a role that remains uncertain. The DNA sequence is as follows: TGCGCCAGGGGAGGACACTTGAACACTGAAGCTTTCTTT. This yields the protein CARGGHLNTEAFF.